The present entry profiles one T cell receptor (beta chain) with its context. Its specificity is not known. Produced via immunoSEQ multiplex PCR; TCRdb's table is partial and in-frame only. Here the sample spans over 95,000 clones, about 86% being singletons. The entry originates in a study of T cell responses to AZD1222 COVID-19 vaccine. Study as a whole: Second-dose schedules of about 4 or about 12 weeks were combined. The study's findings and limits: At study baseline, merely roughly 6 AZD1222 recipients were seropositive. The sample set comprised mostly white British donors with more females, and clonal diversity was possibly underestimated.

The CDR3 totals 19 residues. The junction had 11 bases not matched to a gene; V was cut back by 4 bases and J by 0 bases. Germline CDR1 is SGHRS and CDR2 is YFSETQ. This receptor was identified in an adult in good health. The specimen was peripheral blood, collected on day 0 of AZD1222 vaccination. J is TRBJ2-3 and V is TRBV5-1; TRBD2 matches at 13 bases. The CDR3 here is CASSRGLAGVWGSTDTQYF. CDR3 in DNA: TGCGCCAGCAGCCGAGGACTAGCGGGAGTGTGGGGTAGCACAGATACGCAGTATTTT. Complete variable domain (other parts from reference TRBV5-1 and TRBJ2-3): KAGVTQTPRYLIKTRGQQVTLSCSPISGHRSVSWYQQTPGQGLQFLFEYFSETQRNKGNFPGRFSGRQFSNSRSEMNVSTLELGDSALYLCASSRGLAGVWGSTDTQYFGPGTRLTVL.